A single T cell receptor (beta chain) is shown here with its context. The antigen remains unidentified. The data were taken from a study of CD8+ T cells in alopecia areata. RNA was isolated and reverse transcribed to cDNA, the sequencing template. Sequencing used immunoSEQ multiplex PCR; TCRdb keeps in-frame clones, though not all of them. Of about 210,000 clones listed, over 60% were seen once; the top ten hold about 4%. Treatment in this sample: oral pan-JAK inhibitor, 5-10 mg twice daily. Obtained from alopecia areata patients were lesional scalp punch biopsies along with peripheral blood. Germline assignment: CDR1 LGHNA and CDR2 YNFKEQ. The V and J ends lost 3 bases and 1 base, in that order; junction bases with no gene match: 4. The CDR3 spans 17 residues. Study-level findings and limits: In lesional scalp, particularly from alopecia totalis/universalis, clonality was higher than in normal scalp.

This specimen was CD4+ T cells sorted from blood, taken at week 4, from a patient treated with tofacitinib. The gene calls are TRBV4-2 and TRBJ2-7; 15 bases fit TRBD2. The sequence was collected from a human donor with alopecia areata. This CDR3 is CASSQGGTSGGSYEQYF. The CDR3 nucleotides are TGTGCCAGCAGCCAGGGTGGGACTAGCGGGGGGTCCTACGAGCAGTACTTC.